This record looks at one TCR beta chain sequence and its context. The target antigen is unknown. The data were taken from a study of cytomegalovirus exposure and HLA in healthy donors. Across the study: It was reported in a later analysis that the 90 to 150 validation repertoires used the same platform as the approximately 650 first-cohort repertoires. General observations from the study: Overall, roughly 150 TCR beta chains were annotated as cytomegalovirus-associated.

The donors were members of the validation cohort comprising over 100 subjects, separate from the roughly 730-subject first cohort. Profiled with immunoSEQ multiplex PCR; TCRdb holds only in-frame clones, not every one. The table lists approximately 70,000 clones, about 94% of them singletons, with more than 1% in the top ten. The CDR3 consists of 14 residues. Trimming pared 4 bases from V and 8 bases from J, leaving 12 bases between. CDR1 WSHSY and CDR2 SAAADI come from the germline V gene. The chain recombines TRBV10-2 with TRBJ1-6, with D tentatively TRBD1 (5 bases). Sequenced material: PBMCs. The TCR sequence derives from a woman aged 18-30 years in good health and CMV-seronegative. The CDR3 bases are TGCGCCAGCAGTGGACAGAGCCCCCATTCACCCCTCCACTTT. Translating gives CASSGQSPHSPLHF.